This TCR beta chain was sequenced during a study of cytomegalovirus exposure and HLA in healthy donors. Study-level points and caveats: Some highly shared sequence variants likely arose as a pipeline artifact. Earlier results showed most TCR beta V segments being productive about 87% or about 30% of the time.

Note on this clone: Antigen unknown.

13 Jbeta primers and 60 Vbeta primers were used for the PCR. The assay was immunoSEQ multiplex PCR, and TCRdb's table has in-frame clones only and misses some. The record lists under 150,000 clones, of which the ten most abundant hold approximately 1.5%. The CDR3 covers 13 residues. The V gene's germline CDR1 is SEHNR and CDR2 FQNEAQ (reference sequence). V was trimmed by 4 bases and J by 1 base, leaving 7 bases between them. Sequences were obtained from PBMCs. This chain joins TRBV7-9 and TRBJ1-1; D may be TRBD1 (5 bases). This clonotype was obtained from a woman in her 40s in good health and CMV-seronegative. CDR3 DNA sequence: TGTGCCAGCAGCTCCACAGGGAACACTGAAGCTTTCTTT. Translated, it gives CASSSTGNTEAFF.